This T cell receptor beta chain comes out of a study of blood T cells in healthy people across ages. Points from the study as a whole: Estimates based on one million T cells were treated as lower bounds.

Primers used in a second PCR of roughly 6 to 12 cycles were a sample-barcoded 5' primer and a J-beta primer mix. The yield of each sample was at least 2.5 million CDR3-containing paired-end reads. TCRdb called the 5' RACE reads again in MiXCR, with one record for every CDR3 protein. Of around 1,700,000 distinct CDR3 sequences detected, about 28% appear once; the ten largest clones hold less than 9.5%. To note about this clonotype: Its target is not known.

The sample taken for sequencing was blood. This TCR was sampled from a woman aged 25 to 39 in good health.

The CDR3 DNA is TGTGCCATCAGTCCGGGACAGGGATGGAATTCACCCCTCCACTTT. This sequence encodes CAISPGQGWNSPLHF. The V gene is TRBV10-3, the J gene TRBJ1-6, with 9 bases matching TRBD1. The CDR3 has 15 residues. From germline, CDR1 is ENHRY and CDR2 SYGVKD. Unmatched junction bases numbered 6, after V lost 5 bases and J lost 7 bases.